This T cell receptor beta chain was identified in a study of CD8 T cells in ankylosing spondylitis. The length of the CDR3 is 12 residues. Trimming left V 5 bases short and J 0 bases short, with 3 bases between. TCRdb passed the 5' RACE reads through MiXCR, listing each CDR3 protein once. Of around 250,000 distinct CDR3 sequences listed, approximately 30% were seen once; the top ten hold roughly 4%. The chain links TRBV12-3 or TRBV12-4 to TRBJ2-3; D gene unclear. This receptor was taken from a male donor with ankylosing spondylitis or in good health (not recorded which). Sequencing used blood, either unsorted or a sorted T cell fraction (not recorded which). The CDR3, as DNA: TGTGCCAGCAGTACTAGCACAGATACGCAGTATTTT. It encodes CASSTSTDTQYF.